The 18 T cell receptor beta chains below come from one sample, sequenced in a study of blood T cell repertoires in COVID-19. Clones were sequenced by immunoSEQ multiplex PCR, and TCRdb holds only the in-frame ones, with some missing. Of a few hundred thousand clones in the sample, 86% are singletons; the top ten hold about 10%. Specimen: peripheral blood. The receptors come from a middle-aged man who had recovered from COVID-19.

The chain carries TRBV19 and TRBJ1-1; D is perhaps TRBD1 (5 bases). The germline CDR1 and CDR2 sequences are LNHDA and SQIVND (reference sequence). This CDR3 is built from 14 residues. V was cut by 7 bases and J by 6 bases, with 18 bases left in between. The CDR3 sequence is CASNLQAVRAEAFF. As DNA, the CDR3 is TGTGCCAGTAATCTACAGGCCGTCCGGGCTGAAGCTTTCTTT.

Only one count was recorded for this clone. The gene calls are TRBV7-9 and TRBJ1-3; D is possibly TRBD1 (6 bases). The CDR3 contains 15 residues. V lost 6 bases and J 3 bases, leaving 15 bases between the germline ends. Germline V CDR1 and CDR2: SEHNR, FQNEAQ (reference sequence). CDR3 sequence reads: CASRSDSMGGNTIYF. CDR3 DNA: TGTGCCAGCAGATCGGACAGTATGGGTGGAAACACCATATATTTT.

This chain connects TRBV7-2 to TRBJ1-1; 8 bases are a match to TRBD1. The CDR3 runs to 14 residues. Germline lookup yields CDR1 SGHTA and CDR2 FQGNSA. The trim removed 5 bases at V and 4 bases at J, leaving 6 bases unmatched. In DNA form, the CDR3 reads TGTGCCAGCAGCCCGGACAGGGAAGGCACTGAAGCTTTCTTT. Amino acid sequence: CASSPDREGTEAFF. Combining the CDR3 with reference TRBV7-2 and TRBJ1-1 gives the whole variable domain GAGVSQSPSNKVTEKGKDVELRCDPISGHTALYWYRQSLGQGLEFLIYFQGNSAPDKSGLPSDRFSAERTGGSVSTLTIQRTQQEDSAVYLCASSPDREGTEAFFGQGTRLTVV.

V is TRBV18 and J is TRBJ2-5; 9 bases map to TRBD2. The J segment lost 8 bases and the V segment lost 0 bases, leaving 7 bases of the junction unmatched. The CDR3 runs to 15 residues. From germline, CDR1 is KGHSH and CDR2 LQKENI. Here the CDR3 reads CASSPPSGGPGTQYF. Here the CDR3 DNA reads TGTGCCAGCTCACCACCTAGCGGGGGACCCGGCACCCAGTACTTC.

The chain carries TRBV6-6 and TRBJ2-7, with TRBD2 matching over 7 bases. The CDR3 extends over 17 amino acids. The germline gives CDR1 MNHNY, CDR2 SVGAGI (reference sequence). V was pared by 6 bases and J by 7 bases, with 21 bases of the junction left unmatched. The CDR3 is CASSRTSTSAGSSEQYF. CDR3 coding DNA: TGTGCCAGCAGCCGAACTTCAACTAGCGCCGGATCTAGTGAGCAGTACTTC.

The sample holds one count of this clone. The CDR3 loop reads CASSSGLAGGETQYF. CDR3 nucleotides: TGTGCCAGCAGCTCGGGACTAGCGGGGGGTGAGACCCAGTACTTC. The genes are TRBV5-4 and TRBJ2-5; 15 bases are shared with TRBD2. CDR1 and CDR2 (germline): SGHNT, YYREEE (reference sequence). With V trimmed by 3 bases and J by 5 bases, 2 bases remained unmatched. The CDR3 sequence is 15 residues long.

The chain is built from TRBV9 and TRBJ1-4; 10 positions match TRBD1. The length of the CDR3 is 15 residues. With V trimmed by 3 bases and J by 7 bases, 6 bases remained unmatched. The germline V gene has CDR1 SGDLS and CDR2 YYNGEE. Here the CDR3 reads CASSEAGTGAEKLFF. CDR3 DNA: TGTGCCAGCAGCGAGGCCGGGACAGGGGCTGAAAAACTGTTTTTT.

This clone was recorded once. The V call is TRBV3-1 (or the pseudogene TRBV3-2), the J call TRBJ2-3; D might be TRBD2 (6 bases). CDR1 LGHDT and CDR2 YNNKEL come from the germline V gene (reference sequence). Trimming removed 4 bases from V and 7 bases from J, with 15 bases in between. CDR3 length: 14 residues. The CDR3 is CASSPGRLAYTQYF. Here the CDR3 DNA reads TGTGCCAGCAGCCCGGGGCGCCTAGCGTATACGCAGTATTTT.

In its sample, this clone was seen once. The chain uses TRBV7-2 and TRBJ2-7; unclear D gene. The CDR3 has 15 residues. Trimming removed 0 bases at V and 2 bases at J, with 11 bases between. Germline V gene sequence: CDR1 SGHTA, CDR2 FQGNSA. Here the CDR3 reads CASSLALYRTYEQYF. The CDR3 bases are TGTGCCAGCAGCTTAGCGCTCTACCGTACCTACGAGCAGTACTTC.

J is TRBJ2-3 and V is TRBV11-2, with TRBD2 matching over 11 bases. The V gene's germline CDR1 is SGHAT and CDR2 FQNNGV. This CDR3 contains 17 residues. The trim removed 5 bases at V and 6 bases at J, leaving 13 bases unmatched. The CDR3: CASSPTLAGAKADTQYF. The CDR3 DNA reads TGTGCCAGCAGCCCGACACTAGCGGGGGCCAAAGCGGATACGCAGTATTTT.

In DNA, the CDR3 is TGTGCCAGTAGTATAGTGGGGGGAGAGGATCAAGAGACCCAGTACTTC. Translated: CASSIVGGEDQETQYF. The chain recombines TRBV19 with TRBJ2-5; D is possibly TRBD2 (6 bases). CDR3 length: 16 residues. Germline CDR1 and CDR2: LNHDA and SQIVND (reference sequence). The germline V and J ends were trimmed by 1 base and 2 bases, with 14 bases remaining between them.

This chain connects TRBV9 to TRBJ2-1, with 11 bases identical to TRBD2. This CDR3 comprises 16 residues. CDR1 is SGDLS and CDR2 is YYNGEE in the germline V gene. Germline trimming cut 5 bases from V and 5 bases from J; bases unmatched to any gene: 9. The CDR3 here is CASRGVGTSGHNEQFF. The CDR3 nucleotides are TGTGCCAGCAGGGGGGTTGGGACTAGCGGCCACAATGAGCAGTTCTTC.

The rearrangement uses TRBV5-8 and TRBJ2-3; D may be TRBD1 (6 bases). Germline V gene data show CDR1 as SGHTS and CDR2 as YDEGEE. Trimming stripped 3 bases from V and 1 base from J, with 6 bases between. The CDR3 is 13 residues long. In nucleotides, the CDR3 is TGTGCCAGCAGCTCAGGGGGCACAGATACGCAGTATTTT. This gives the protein CASSSGGTDTQYF.

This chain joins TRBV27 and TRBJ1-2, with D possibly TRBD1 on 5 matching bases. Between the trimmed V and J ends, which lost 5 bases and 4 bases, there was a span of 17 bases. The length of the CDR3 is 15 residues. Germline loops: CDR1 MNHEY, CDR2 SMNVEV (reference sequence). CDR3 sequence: CASSLTGQLPYGYTF. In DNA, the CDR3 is TGTGCCAGCAGTCTCACAGGCCAGCTACCCTATGGCTACACCTTC.

The CDR3 is CASSPGQGAHSYEQYF. Written as DNA, the CDR3 is TGTGCCAGCTCACCGGGACAGGGGGCGCACAGCTACGAGCAGTACTTC. The chain carries TRBV18 and TRBJ2-7, with 12 bases fitting TRBD1. Germline-derived CDR1 and CDR2 are KGHSH and LQKENI. The CDR3 is made up of 16 amino acids. The V and J ends lost 3 bases and 3 bases, in that order; junction bases with no gene match: 6.

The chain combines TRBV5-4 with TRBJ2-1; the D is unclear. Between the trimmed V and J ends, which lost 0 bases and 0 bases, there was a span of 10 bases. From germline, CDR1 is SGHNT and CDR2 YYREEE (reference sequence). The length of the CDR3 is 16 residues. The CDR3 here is CASSLVPKSSYNEQFF. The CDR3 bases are TGTGCCAGCAGCTTGGTGCCCAAGAGCTCCTACAATGAGCAGTTCTTC. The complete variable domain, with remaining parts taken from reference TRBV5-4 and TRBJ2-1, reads ETGVTQSPTHLIKTRGQQVTLRCSSQSGHNTVSWYQQALGQGPQFIFQYYREEENGRGNFPPRFSGLQFPNYSSELNVNALELDDSALYLCASSLVPKSSYNEQFFGPGTRLTVL.

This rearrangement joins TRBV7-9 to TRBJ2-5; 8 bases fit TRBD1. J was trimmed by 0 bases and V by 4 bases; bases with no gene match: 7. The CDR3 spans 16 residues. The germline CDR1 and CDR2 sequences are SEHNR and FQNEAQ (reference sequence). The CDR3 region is CASSYGTGAYQETQYF. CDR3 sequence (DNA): TGTGCCAGCAGCTACGGGACAGGAGCATACCAAGAGACCCAGTACTTC. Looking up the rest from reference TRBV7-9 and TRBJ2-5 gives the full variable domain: DTGVSQNPRHKITKRGQNVTFRCDPISEHNRLYWYRQTLGQGPEFLTYFQNEAQLEKSRLLSDRFSAERPKGSFSTLEIQRTEQGDSAMYLCASSYGTGAYQETQYFGPGTRLLVL.

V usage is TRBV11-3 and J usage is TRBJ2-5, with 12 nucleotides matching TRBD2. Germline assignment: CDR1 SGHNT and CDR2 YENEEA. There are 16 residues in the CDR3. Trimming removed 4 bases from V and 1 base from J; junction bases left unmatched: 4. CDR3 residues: CASSYSGLAGQETQYF. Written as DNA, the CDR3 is TGTGCCAGCAGCTATTCGGGACTAGCGGGCCAAGAGACCCAGTACTTC.